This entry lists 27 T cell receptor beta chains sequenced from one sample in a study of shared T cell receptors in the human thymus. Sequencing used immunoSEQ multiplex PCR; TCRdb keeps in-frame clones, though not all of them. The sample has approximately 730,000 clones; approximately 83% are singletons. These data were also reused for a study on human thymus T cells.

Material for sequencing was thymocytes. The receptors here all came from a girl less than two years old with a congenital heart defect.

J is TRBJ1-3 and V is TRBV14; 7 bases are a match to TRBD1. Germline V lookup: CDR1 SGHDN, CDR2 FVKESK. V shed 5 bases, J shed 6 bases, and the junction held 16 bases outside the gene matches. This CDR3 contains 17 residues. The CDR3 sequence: CASSYRTGLDRLNTIYF. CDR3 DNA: TGTGCCAGCAGCTACCGGACAGGACTCGACAGGTTAAACACCATATATTTT.

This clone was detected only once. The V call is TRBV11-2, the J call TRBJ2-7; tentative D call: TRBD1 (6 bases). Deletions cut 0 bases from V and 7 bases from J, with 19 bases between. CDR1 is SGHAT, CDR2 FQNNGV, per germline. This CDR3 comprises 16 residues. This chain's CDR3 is CASSLDTGYQPWEQYF. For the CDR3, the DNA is TGTGCCAGCAGCTTAGATACAGGGTATCAGCCTTGGGAGCAGTACTTC.

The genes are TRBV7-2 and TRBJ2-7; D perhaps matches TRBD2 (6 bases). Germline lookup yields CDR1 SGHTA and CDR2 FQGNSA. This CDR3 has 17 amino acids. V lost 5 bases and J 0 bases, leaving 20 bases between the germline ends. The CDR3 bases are TGTGCCAGCAGCCCCAGATTCTTCGGACTATCCTCCTACGAGCAGTACTTC. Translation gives CASSPRFFGLSSYEQYF.

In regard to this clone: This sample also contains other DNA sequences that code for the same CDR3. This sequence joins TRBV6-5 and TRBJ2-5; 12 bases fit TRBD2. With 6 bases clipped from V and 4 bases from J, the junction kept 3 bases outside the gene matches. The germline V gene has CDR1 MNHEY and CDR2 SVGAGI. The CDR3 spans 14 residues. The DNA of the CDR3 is TGTGCCAGCAGCCTAGCGGGGGGGCGAGAGACCCAGTACTTC. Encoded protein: CASSLAGGRETQYF.

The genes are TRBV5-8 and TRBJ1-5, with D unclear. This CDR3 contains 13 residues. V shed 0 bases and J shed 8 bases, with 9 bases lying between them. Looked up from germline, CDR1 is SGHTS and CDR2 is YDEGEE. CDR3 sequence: CASSLEGGEPQHF. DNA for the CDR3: TGTGCCAGCAGCTTGGAAGGCGGAGAGCCCCAGCATTTT.

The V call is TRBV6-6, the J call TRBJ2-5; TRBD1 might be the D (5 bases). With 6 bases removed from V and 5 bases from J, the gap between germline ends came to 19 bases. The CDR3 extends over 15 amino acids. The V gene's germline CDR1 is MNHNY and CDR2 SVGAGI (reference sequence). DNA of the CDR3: TGTGCCAGCAGACTACAGGCCCCCTTTGGGGAGACCCAGTACTTC. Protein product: CASRLQAPFGETQYF.

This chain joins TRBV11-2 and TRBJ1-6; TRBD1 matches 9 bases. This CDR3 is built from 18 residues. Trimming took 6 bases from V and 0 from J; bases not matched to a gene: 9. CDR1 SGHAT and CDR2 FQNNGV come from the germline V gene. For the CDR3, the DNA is TGTGCCAGCAGTCCAGAACAGGGGGCGAGCTCCTATAATTCACCCCTCCACTTT. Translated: CASSPEQGASSYNSPLHF.

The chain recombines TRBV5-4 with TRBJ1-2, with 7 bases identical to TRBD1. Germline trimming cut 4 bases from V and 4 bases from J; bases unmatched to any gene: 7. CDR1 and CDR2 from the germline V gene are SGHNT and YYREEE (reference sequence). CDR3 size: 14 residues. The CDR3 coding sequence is TGTGCCAGCAGCATCGGGACAGAGGTCTATGGCTACACCTTC. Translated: CASSIGTEVYGYTF.

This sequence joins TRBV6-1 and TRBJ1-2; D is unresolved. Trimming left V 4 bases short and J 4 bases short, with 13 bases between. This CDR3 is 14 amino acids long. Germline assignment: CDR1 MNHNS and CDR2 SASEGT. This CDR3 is CASSGRNPSYGYTF. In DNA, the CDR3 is TGTGCCAGCAGTGGCAGGAACCCCTCCTATGGCTACACCTTC.

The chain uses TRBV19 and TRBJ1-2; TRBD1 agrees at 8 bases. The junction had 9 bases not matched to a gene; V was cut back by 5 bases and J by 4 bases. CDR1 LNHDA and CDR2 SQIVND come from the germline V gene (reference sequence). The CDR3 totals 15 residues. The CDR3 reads CASSVYRGSGYGYTF. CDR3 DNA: TGTGCCAGTAGTGTTTACAGGGGGTCGGGCTATGGCTACACCTTC.

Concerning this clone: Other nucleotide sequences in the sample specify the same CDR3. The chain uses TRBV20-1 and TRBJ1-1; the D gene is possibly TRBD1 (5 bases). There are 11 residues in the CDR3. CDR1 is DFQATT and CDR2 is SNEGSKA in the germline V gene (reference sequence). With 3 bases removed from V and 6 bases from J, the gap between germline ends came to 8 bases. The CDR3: CSARGGAEAFF. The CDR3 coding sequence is TGCAGTGCTAGGGGGGGAGCTGAAGCTTTCTTT.

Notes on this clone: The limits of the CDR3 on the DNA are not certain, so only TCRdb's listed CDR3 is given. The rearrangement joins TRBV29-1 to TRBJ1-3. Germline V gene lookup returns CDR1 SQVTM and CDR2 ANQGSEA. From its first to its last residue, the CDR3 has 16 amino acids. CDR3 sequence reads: CSVQNGVSVPGNTIYF.

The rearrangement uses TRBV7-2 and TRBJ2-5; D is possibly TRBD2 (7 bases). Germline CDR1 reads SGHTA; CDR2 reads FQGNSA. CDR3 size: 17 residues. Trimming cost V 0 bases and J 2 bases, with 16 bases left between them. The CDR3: CASSLALFGGLQETQYF. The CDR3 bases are TGTGCCAGCAGCTTAGCGCTGTTCGGGGGGCTACAAGAGACCCAGTACTTC.

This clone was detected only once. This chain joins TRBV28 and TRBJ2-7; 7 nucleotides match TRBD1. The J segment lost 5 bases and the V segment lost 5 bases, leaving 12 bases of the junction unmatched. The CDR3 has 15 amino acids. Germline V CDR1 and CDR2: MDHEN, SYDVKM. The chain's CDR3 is CASSTPPGTDNEQYF. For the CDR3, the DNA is TGTGCCAGCAGTACCCCCCCCGGGACAGATAACGAGCAGTACTTC.

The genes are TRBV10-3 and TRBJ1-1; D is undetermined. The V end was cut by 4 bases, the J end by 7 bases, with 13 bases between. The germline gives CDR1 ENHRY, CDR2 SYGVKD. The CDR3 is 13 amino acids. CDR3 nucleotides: TGTGCCATCAGTGCCGGAGAGAGCGTTGAAGCTTTCTTT. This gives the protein CAISAGESVEAFF.

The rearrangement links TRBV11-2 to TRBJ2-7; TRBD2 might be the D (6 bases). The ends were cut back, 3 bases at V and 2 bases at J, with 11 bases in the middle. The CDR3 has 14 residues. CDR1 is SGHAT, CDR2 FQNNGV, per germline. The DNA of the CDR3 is TGTGCCAGCAGCTTTGGAGGGTCGCCCTACGAGCAGTACTTC. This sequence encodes CASSFGGSPYEQYF.

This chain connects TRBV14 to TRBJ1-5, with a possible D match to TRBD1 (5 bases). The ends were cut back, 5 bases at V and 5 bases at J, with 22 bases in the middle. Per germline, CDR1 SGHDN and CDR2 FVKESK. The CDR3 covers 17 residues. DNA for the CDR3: TGTGCCAGCAGCAAGGGGCCGGGTTTTTCGCCCCATCAGCCCCAGCATTTT. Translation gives CASSKGPGFSPHQPQHF.

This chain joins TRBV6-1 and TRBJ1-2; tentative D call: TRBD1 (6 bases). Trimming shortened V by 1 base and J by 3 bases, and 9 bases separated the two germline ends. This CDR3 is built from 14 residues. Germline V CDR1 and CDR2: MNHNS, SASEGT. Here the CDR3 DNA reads TGTGCCAGCAGTGAAGAGGGGGACGACTATGGCTACACCTTC. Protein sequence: CASSEEGDDYGYTF.

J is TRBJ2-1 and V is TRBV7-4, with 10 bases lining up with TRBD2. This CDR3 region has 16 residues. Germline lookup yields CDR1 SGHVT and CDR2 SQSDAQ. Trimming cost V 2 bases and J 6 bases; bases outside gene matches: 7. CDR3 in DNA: TGTGCCAGCAGCTTATCAAAGCTAGCGGGGGTCAATGAGCAGTTCTTC. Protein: CASSLSKLAGVNEQFF.

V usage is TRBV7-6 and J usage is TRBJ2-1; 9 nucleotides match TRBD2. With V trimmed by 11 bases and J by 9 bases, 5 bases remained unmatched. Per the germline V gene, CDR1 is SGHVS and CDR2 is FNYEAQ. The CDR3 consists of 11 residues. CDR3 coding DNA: TGTGCCGCGGGGGGGCACGCTGAGCAGTTCTTC. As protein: CAAGGHAEQFF. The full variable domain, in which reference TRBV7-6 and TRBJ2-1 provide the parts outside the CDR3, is GAGVSQSPRYKVTKRGQDVALRCDPISGHVSLYWYRQALGQGPEFLTYFNYEAQQDKSGLPNDRFSAERPEGSISTLTIQRTEQRDSAMYRCAAGGHAEQFFGPGTRLTVL.

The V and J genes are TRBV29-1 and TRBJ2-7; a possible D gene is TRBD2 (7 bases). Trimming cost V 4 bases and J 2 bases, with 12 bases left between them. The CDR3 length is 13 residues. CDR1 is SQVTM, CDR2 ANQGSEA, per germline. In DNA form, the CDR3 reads TGCAGCGTTGGGGAGGGGGTGGCCTACGAGCAGTACTTC. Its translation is CSVGEGVAYEQYF.

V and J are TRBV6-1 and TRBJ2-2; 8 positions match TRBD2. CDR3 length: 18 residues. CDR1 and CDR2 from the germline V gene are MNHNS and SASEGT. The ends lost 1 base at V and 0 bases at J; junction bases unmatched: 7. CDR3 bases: TGTGCCAGCAGTGAAGGACCGGGGGGGCCTTCGAACACCGGGGAGCTGTTTTTT. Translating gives CASSEGPGGPSNTGELFF.

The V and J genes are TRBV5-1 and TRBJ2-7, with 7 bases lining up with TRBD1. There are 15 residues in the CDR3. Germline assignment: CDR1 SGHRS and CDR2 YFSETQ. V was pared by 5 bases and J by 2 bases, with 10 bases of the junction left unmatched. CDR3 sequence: CASRCGRDRAYEQYF. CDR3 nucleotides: TGCGCCAGCAGGTGCGGCCGGGACAGAGCCTACGAGCAGTACTTC.

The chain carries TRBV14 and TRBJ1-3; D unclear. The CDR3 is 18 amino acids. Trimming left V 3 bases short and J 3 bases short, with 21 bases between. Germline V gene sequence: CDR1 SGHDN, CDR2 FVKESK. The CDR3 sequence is CASSHYPRRPRYGNTIYF. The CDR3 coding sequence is TGTGCCAGCAGCCATTACCCCCGACGTCCGAGGTATGGAAACACCATATATTTT.

CDR3 in DNA: TGTGCCAGCAGTTCTACCGCCGGTTCGGGCGAGCAGTACTTC. This encodes CASSSTAGSGEQYF. V and J are TRBV27 and TRBJ2-7; D gene uncertain. CDR3 length equals 14 residues. Between the trimmed V and J ends, which lost 4 bases and 6 bases, there was a span of 16 bases. Germline CDR1 MNHEY, CDR2 SMNVEV (reference sequence).

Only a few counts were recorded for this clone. The CDR3 DNA reads TGTGCCACCAGCAGACTGTCCCTAGCGGGGCCGAATGAGCAGTTCTTC. Translated: CATSRLSLAGPNEQFF. V and J are TRBV15 and TRBJ2-1; 9 bases align to TRBD2. The CDR3 extends over 16 amino acids. V was clipped by 2 bases and J by 7 bases; unmatched bases: 9. Germline V gives CDR1 LNHNV, CDR2 YYDKDF (reference sequence).

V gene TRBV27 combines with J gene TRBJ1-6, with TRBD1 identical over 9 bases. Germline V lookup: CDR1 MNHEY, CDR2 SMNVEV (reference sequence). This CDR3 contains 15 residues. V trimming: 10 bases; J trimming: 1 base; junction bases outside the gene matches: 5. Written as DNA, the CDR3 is TGTGCCACCCAACAGGGGGCTTCCTATAATTCACCCCTCCACTTT. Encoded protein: CATQQGASYNSPLHF.